The 4 T cell receptor beta chains below were found in one sample sequenced in a study of early T cells in non-severe SARS-CoV-2 infection. TCRdb ran MiXCR on the 5' RACE reads and lists one entry per CDR3 protein. Of 90,000 to 120,000 distinct CDR3 sequences detected, around 10% appear once; the ten largest clones hold approximately 7.3%. The sample was whole blood. These TCRs come from an adult who was a healthcare worker with PCR-confirmed SARS-CoV-2 infection or an uninfected control (not recorded which).

The chain joins TRBV29-1 to TRBJ2-1; D is uncertain. The germline CDR1 and CDR2 sequences are SQVTM and ANQGSEA. This CDR3 comprises 12 residues. The CDR3 nucleotides read TGCAGTCCCGAGACCTCCTACAATGAGCAGTTCTTC. Residues: CSPETSYNEQFF.

At least ten counts were recorded for this clonotype. The chain employs TRBV4-3 and TRBJ2-7, with D possibly being TRBD2 (6 bases). Between the trimmed V and J ends, which lost 4 bases and 3 bases, there was a span of 16 bases. Germline-derived CDR1 and CDR2 are LGHNA and YSLEER. The CDR3 consists of 15 residues. The chain's CDR3 is CASSPSSGLNYEQYF. In DNA, the CDR3 is TGCGCCAGCAGCCCATCAAGCGGGCTAAACTACGAGCAGTACTTC.

A word on this clonotype: Possible read error: a much larger clone is one base away. The chain is built from TRBV30 and TRBJ2-1, with TRBD2 as a possible D gene (5 bases). V was pared by 3 bases and J by 9 bases, with 12 bases between. From germline, CDR1 is GTSNPN and CDR2 SVGIG (reference sequence). This CDR3 is built from 12 residues. CDR3 DNA: TGTGCCTGGAGCCTATCGAGGGCTGAGCAGTTCTTC. It codes for CAWSLSRAEQFF. Supplemented by reference TRBV30 and TRBJ2-1, the full variable domain reads SQTIHQWPATLVQPVGSPLSLECTVEGTSNPNLYWYRQAAGRGLQLLFYSVGIGQISSEVPQNLSASRPQDRQFILSSKKLLLSDSGFYLCAWSLSRAEQFFGPGTRLTVL.

V gene TRBV15 combines with J gene TRBJ1-5; D call uncertain. Per germline, CDR1 LNHNV and CDR2 YYDKDF (reference sequence). The CDR3 has 15 residues. The V end was cut by 0 bases, the J end by 7 bases, with 13 bases between. The CDR3 loop reads CATSRDLYARQPQHF. The CDR3 DNA reads TGTGCCACCAGCAGAGATCTCTATGCGCGCCAGCCCCAGCATTTT.